This TCR beta chain was retrieved from a study of pediatric ulcerative colitis. One to two pinch biopsies were taken from the rectum during colonoscopy. The germline CDR1 and CDR2 sequences are MNHNS and SASEGT. The CDR3 contains 13 residues. V was pared by 3 bases and J by 2 bases, with 7 bases between. Sequenced by immunoSEQ multiplex PCR; TCRdb stores in-frame clones only, minus some. The repertoire holds 30,000 or so clones, with 80% to 90% as singletons. The clonotype comes from a boy aged 5-17 years with mild ulcerative colitis. Input material: gut tissue. V gene TRBV6-1 combines with J gene TRBJ1-1; D gene ambiguous. The DNA of the CDR3 is TGTGCCAGCAGTGAGCCAGAAAACACTGAAGCTTTCTTT. Encoded protein: CASSEPENTEAFF.